This TCR beta chain was identified during a study of neurological immune-mediated disorders. The method for making cDNA was 5'RACE, and it used 10-nucleotide random UMIs. One entry per CDR3 protein, called by TCRdb with MiXCR from the 5' RACE reads. The sample contains around 49,000 distinct CDR3 sequences, around 13% of which appear only once. Time point meaning: longitudinal time-point 2. This clonotype has at least ten counts. Sequenced sample: PBMCs. The TCR originated in a male donor with HTLV-1-associated myelopathy (HAM/TSP).

The CDR3 sequence is CSAIQGAAGNTIYF. DNA of the CDR3: TGCAGTGCTATACAGGGGGCTGCGGGAAACACCATATATTTT. The gene calls are TRBV20-1 and TRBJ1-3; 9 bases fit TRBD1. Losses at the gene ends were 4 bases for V and 4 bases for J; bases not matched to a gene: 5. The germline V gene has CDR1 DFQATT and CDR2 SNEGSKA (reference sequence). This CDR3 comprises 14 residues.